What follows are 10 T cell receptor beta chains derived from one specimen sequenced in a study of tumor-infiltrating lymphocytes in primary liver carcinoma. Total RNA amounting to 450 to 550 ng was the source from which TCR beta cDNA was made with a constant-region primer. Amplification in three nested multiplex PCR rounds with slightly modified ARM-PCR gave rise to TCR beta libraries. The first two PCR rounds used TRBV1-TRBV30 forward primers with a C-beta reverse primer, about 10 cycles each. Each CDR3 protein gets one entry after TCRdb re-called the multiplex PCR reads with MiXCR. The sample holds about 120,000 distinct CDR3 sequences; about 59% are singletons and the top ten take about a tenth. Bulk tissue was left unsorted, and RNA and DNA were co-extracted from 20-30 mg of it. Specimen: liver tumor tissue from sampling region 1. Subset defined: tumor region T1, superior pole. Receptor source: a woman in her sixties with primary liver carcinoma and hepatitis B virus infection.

The chain's CDR3 is CASSPAGTFSNQPQHF. Written as DNA, the CDR3 is TGTGCCAGCAGCCCCGCCGGGACATTCAGCAATCAGCCCCAGCATTTT. The chain couples TRBV28 to TRBJ1-5, with D possibly matching TRBD1 (6 bases). Looked up from germline, CDR1 is MDHEN and CDR2 is SYDVKM. Between the trimmed V and J ends, which lost 6 bases and 1 base, there was a span of 16 bases. The CDR3 has 16 amino acids.

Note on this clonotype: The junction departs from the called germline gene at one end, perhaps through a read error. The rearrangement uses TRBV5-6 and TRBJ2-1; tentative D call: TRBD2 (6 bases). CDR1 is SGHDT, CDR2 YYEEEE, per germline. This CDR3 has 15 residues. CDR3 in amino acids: CVSPDRGNFYNEQFF. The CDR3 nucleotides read TGTGTCAGCCCAGACCGGGGGAACTTTTACAATGAGCAGTTCTTC.

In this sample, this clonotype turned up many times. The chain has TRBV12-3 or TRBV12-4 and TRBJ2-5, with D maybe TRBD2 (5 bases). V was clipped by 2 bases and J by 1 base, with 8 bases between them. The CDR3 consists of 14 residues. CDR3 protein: CASSLNSAQETQYF. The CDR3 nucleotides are TGTGCCAGCAGTTTAAATAGCGCCCAAGAGACCCAGTACTTC.

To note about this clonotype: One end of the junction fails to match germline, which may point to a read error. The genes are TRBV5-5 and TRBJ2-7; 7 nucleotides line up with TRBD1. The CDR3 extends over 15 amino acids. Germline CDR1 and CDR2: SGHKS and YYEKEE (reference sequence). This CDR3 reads CASSPEQGRSYEQYF. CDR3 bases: TGTGCTAGCAGCCCGGAACAGGGGCGCTCCTACGAGCAGTACTTC.

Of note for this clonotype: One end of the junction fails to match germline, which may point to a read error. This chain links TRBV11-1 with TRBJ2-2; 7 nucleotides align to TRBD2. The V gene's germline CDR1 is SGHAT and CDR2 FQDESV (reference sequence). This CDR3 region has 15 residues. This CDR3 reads CASSSGGQNTGEPFF. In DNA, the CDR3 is TGTGCCAGCAGCTCGGGAGGTCAAAACACCGGGGAGCCGTTTTTT.

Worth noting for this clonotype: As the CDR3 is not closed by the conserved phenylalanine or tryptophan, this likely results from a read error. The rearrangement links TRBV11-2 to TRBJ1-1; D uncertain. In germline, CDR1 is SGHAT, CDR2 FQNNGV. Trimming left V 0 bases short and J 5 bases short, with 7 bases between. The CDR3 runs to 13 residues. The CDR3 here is CASSLEAATEAFL. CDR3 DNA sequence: TGTGCCAGCAGCTTAGAGGCGGCGACTGAAGCTTTCCTT.

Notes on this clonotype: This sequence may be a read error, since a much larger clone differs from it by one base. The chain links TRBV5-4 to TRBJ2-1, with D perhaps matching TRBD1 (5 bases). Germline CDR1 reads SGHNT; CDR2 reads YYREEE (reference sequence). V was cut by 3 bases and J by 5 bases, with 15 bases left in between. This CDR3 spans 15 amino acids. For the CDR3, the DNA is TGTGCCAGCAGCTCCCGCTGGGGCCCGGACAATGAGCAGTTCTTC. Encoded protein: CASSSRWGPDNEQFF.

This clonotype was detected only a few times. The CDR3 loop is CASSFHSGDTDTQYF. DNA of the CDR3: TGTGCCAGCAGCTTCCATAGCGGGGACACGGATACGCAGTATTTT. The gene calls are TRBV11-1 and TRBJ2-3; 8 positions agree with TRBD2. CDR3 length: 15 residues. Germline V CDR1 and CDR2: SGHAT, FQDESV (reference sequence). V was pared by 3 bases and J by 6 bases, with 8 bases of the junction left unmatched.

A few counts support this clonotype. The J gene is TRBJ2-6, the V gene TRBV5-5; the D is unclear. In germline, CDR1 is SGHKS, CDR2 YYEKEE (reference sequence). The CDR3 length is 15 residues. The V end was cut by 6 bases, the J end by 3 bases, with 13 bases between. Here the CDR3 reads CASNRRGGGANVLTF. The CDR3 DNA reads TGTGCCAGCAACCGCAGAGGCGGTGGGGCCAACGTCCTGACTTTC.

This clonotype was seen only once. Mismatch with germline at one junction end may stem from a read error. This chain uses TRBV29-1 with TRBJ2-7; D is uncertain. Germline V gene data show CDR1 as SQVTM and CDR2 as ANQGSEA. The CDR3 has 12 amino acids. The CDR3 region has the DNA TGCAGCGCTGGGGTTTCCTCCTACGAGCAGTATTTC. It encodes CSAGVSSYEQYF.